This entry is about one T cell receptor beta chain. This record comes from a study of tumor-infiltrating lymphocytes in primary liver carcinoma. The CDR3 is made up of 16 amino acids. Per the germline V gene, CDR1 is SGHNT and CDR2 is YENEEA. Trimming removed 3 bases at V and 6 bases at J, with 17 bases between. They got blood RNA out of unsorted whole blood and also pulled out germline DNA. TCR beta cDNA was made from roughly 450 ng total RNA with a constant-region primer. TCR beta libraries came from three nested multiplex PCR rounds using slightly modified ARM-PCR. The two initial PCR rounds, 9 to 11 cycles each, used TRBV1-TRBV30 forward and C-beta reverse primers. TCRdb re-called the multiplex PCR reads with MiXCR, one entry per CDR3 protein. The sample shows approximately 330,000 distinct CDR3 sequences, 65% of them seen only once.

The chain has TRBV11-3 and TRBJ2-2, with D possibly matching TRBD2 (5 bases). The sequence derives from a man aged 40-49 years with primary liver carcinoma and hepatitis B virus infection. Input material: peripheral blood. The CDR3: CASSLRLMGKAGELFF. The CDR3 DNA is TGTGCCAGCAGCTTGAGACTAATGGGAAAGGCCGGGGAGCTGTTTTTT.